This T cell receptor beta chain originates from a study of blood T cells in healthy people across ages. Germline V gene lookup returns CDR1 KGHSH and CDR2 LQKENI. V shed 3 bases, J shed 1 base, and the junction held 6 bases outside the gene matches. The CDR3 is made up of 17 amino acids. Worth noting for this clonotype: Its matching antigen is unknown.

Study results and caveats: Total diversity from one million sequenced T cells was likely underestimated.

Using a J-beta primer mix together with a sample-barcoded 5' primer, a second PCR was run for roughly 7 to 11 cycles. A template-switch adaptor containing 12 random nucleotides labeled each cDNA molecule. One entry per CDR3 protein, called by TCRdb with MiXCR from the 5' RACE reads. The table includes about 1.4 million distinct CDR3 sequences, approximately 59% detected once. The sequenced sample was blood. This clonotype originated in a man between 18 and 35 years old in good health. The rearrangement uses TRBV18 and TRBJ1-5, with 10 positions matching TRBD1. CDR3 coding DNA: TGTGCCAGCTCACCCAGGACAGGGGGGATAAGCAATCAGCCCCAGCATTTT. It codes for CASSPRTGGISNQPQHF.